This TCR beta chain was recorded in a study of CD8+ T cells in alopecia areata. Investigators isolated RNA and reverse transcribed it into cDNA to act as the sequencing template. TCRdb keeps only in-frame clones here, not all; method: immunoSEQ multiplex PCR. The data show about 200,000 clones, around three fifths seen once. Trimming at V came to 3 bases and at J to 0 bases, leaving 9 bases not matched to a gene. The germline V gene has CDR1 SGHRS and CDR2 YFSETQ. This CDR3 has 17 amino acids. Investigators sorted PBMCs to obtain both CD4+ and CD8+ T cells. This rearrangement joins TRBV5-1 to TRBJ2-1; 7 bases are shared with TRBD2. The TCR sequence derives from a human donor in good health. Sequencing was carried out using CD8+ T cells sorted from blood. This CDR3 reads CASSWEGLDRSYNEQFF. The CDR3 DNA reads as TGCGCCAGCAGCTGGGAGGGTCTAGACCGCTCCTACAATGAGCAGTTCTTC.